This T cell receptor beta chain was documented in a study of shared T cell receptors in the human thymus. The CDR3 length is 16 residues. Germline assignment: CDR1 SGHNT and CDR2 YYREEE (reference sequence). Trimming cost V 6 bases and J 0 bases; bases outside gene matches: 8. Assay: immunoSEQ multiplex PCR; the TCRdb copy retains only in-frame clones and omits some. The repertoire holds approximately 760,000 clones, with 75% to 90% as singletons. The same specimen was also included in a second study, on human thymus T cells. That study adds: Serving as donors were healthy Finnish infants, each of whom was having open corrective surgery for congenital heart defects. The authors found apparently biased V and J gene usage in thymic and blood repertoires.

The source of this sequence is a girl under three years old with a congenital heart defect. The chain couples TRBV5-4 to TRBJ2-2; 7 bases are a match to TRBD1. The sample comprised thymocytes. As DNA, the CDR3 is TGTGCCAGCAATCACGAGCAGGGGGCGAACACCGGGGAGCTGTTTTTT. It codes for CASNHEQGANTGELFF.